A single sample is the source of the 5 T cell receptor beta chains below, sequenced in a study of blood T cell repertoires in COVID-19. Method: immunoSEQ multiplex PCR; TCRdb's copy keeps in-frame clones and lacks some. Among 250,000 to 350,000 clones listed, around 90% were seen once. The sample was PBMCs or T cells enriched from blood (not recorded which). Receptors originate from a woman aged 18 to 35 with acute COVID-19.

This chain links TRBV2 with TRBJ1-1; a possible D gene is TRBD1 (5 bases). The V end lost 6 bases, the J end lost 7 bases, and 9 bases lay between the germline ends. This CDR3 is built from 11 residues. Germline CDR1 SNHLY, CDR2 FYNNEI. The DNA of the CDR3 is TGTGCCAGCAGGGGGCTGAATGAAGCTTTCTTT. Translating it yields CASRGLNEAFF. Variable domain in full (rest from reference TRBV2 and TRBJ1-1): EPEVTQTPSHQVTQMGQEVILRCVPISNHLYFYWYRQILGQKVEFLVSFYNNEISEKSEIFDDQFSVERPDGSNFTLKIRSTKLEDSAMYFCASRGLNEAFFGQGTRLTVV.

Concerning this clone: The junction does not match germline at one end; this may be a read error. The rearrangement links TRBV7-7 to TRBJ2-5; D not resolved. CDR3 length: 11 residues. The germline gives CDR1 SSHAT, CDR2 FNYEAQ (reference sequence). CDR3 nucleotides: TGTGCTAGCAGCCCTCAAGAGACCCAGTACTTC. Its translation: CASSPQETQYF.

V is TRBV6-5 and J is TRBJ1-2; maybe TRBD1 (5 bases). Trimming removed 6 bases at V and 5 bases at J, with 13 bases between. CDR3 length equals 13 residues. In germline, CDR1 is MNHEY, CDR2 SVGAGI. The CDR3 is CASSDTGSYGYTF. The CDR3 DNA sequence: TGTGCCAGCAGCGATACAGGCTCGTATGGCTACACCTTC.

The gene calls are TRBV29-1 and TRBJ2-1; a possible D gene is TRBD2 (6 bases). CDR1 is SQVTM, CDR2 ANQGSEA, per germline. V was clipped by 3 bases and J by 9 bases, with 18 bases between them. The CDR3 is made up of 14 amino acids. The chain's CDR3 is CSVEGGWRVREQFF. The CDR3 nucleotides are TGCAGCGTTGAGGGCGGATGGAGGGTTCGTGAGCAGTTCTTC.

V usage is TRBV7-9 and J usage is TRBJ2-7, with 8 bases lining up with TRBD2. V was clipped by 8 bases and J by 6 bases; unmatched bases: 15. Per germline, CDR1 SEHNR and CDR2 FQNEAQ (reference sequence). CDR3 length equals 15 residues. CDR3 sequence reads: CASLGLAGVVSEQYF. The CDR3 region has the DNA TGTGCCAGCTTAGGACTAGCCGGAGTAGTCTCCGAGCAGTACTTC.